The rows below give T cell receptor beta chains drawn from one sample of a study of cytomegalovirus exposure and HLA in healthy donors. The assay was immunoSEQ multiplex PCR, and TCRdb's table has in-frame clones only and misses some. The sample shows approximately 140,000 clones, 73% of them seen only once. The sample taken for sequencing was PBMCs. Every receptor here comes from a human donor in good health. Each CDR3 is given with its conserved first and last residue. A D gene is named only where the DNA matches it firmly. Not all rows give a size; the values are once, few, many and, for expanded clones, a class.

size	V	D	J	DNA	CDR3
once	TRBV6-5	TRBD1	TRBJ1-6	TGTGCCAGCAGTTCAGACAGGGCCTCACCCCTCCACTTT	CASSSDRASPLHF
few	TRBV4-1	-	TRBJ2-1	TGCGCCAGCAGCCAAGGAGCCCCTCCTGAGCAGTTCTTC	CASSQGAPPEQFF
-	TRBV19	TRBD2	TRBJ2-2	TGTGCCAGTACCTCATTGACTAGCGGGAAATCCGGGGAGCTGTTTTTT	CASTSLTSGKSGELFF
-	TRBV18	TRBD2	TRBJ2-3	TGTGCCAGCTCGCTAGCGGGGGGGACCCCTAGCACAGATACGCAGTATTTT	CASSLAGGTPSTDTQYF
-	TRBV6-1	-	TRBJ2-7	TGTGCCAGCAGTGACAGGGAGGTACACGAGCAGTACTTC	CASSDREVHEQYF
-	TRBV19	-	TRBJ1-2	TGTGCCAGTAGTATAGGTCGGGACTCCGACTATGGCTACACCTTC	CASSIGRDSDYGYTF
-	TRBV7-9	-	TRBJ1-1	TGTGCCAGCAGCTTAGTAATGTCGAACACTGAAGCTTTCTTT	CASSLVMSNTEAFF
-	TRBV7-9	TRBD2	TRBJ2-2	TGTGCCAGCAGCTCTAGCGGGAGAAACACCGGGGAGCTGTTTTTT	CASSSSGRNTGELFF
-	TRBV6-1	TRBD2	TRBJ2-7	TGTGCCAGCAGTCAAAGCGGGGGGGGCTCCTACGAGCAGTACTTC	CASSQSGGGSYEQYF
-	TRBV11-2	-	TRBJ2-7	TGTGCCAGCAGCGAGATCCAGGGTAGGTCCTACGAGCAGTACTTC	CASSEIQGRSYEQYF
-	TRBV19	-	TRBJ2-1	TGTGCCAGTAGTACCCGGAGTAGGCAGTTCTTC	CASSTRSRQFF
-	TRBV5-1	TRBD2	TRBJ2-3	TGCGCCAGCAGCAGTAGCGGGGGCCTCACAGATACGCAGTATTTT	CASSSSGGLTDTQYF
few	TRBV21-1	-	TRBJ1-6	TGTGCCAGCAGCAAAGAGGGGAATTCACCCCTCCACTTT	CASSKEGNSPLHF
-	TRBV29-1	-	TRBJ2-3	TGCAGCGGGCGGAGTAGCACAGATACGCAGTATTTT	CSGRSSTDTQYF
-	TRBV11-3	TRBD2	TRBJ2-5	TGTGCCAGCAGTCGGGGAGGGGCAGAGACCCAGTACTTC	CASSRGGAETQYF
-	TRBV6-5	-	TRBJ2-1	TGTGCCAGCAGTTACTCGAGAGGGCCTGACCATGAGCAGTTCTTC	CASSYSRGPDHEQFF
-	TRBV2	-	TRBJ1-1	TGTGCCAGCACCCAGAACACTGAAGCTTTCTTT	CASTQNTEAFF
once	TRBV15	-	TRBJ1-5	TGTGCCACCAGCAGAGATCCCGGGGGAGGAGGACCCCAGCATTTT	CATSRDPGGGGPQHF
-	TRBV25-1	-	TRBJ2-1	TGTGCCAGCAGTGAATATGGGGGGAACAATGAGCAGTTCTTC	CASSEYGGNNEQFF
few	TRBV5-6	-	TRBJ1-2	TGTGCCAGCAGCTCGCACCAATTGGCTCTTAACTATGGCTACACCTTC	CASSSHQLALNYGYTF
once	TRBV6-5	-	TRBJ2-5	TGTGCCAGCAGGCGACAAGAGACCCAGTACTTC	CASRRQETQYF
-	TRBV11-2	-	TRBJ2-5	TGTGCCAGCAATAACCCTGCTCGTGGCGAGACCCAGTACTTC	CASNNPARGETQYF
-	TRBV6-5	-	TRBJ2-3	TGTGCCAGCAGTTACTCGGCAGGGCTGAACACAGATACGCAGTATTTT	CASSYSAGLNTDTQYF
-	TRBV29-1	-	TRBJ1-1	TGCAGCGTTTTGGAGGGTGCTAGCACTGAAGCTTTCTTT	CSVLEGASTEAFF
few	TRBV7-6	TRBD1	TRBJ1-1	TGTGCCAGCACCTCGGGACAGGGGACTGAAGCTTTCTTT	CASTSGQGTEAFF
-	TRBV2	-	TRBJ2-1	TGTGCCAGCAGTGAAGGGGGGGGCAGGGTAGTCTTC	CASSEGGGRVVF
once	TRBV18	-	TRBJ2-1	TGTGCCAGCTCATCGTTCAGCTCCTACAATGAGCAGTTCTTC	CASSSFSSYNEQFF
-	TRBV13	TRBD1	TRBJ2-7	TGTGCCAGCAGCTCGGGGACAGGGGGTCAATACGAGCAGTACTTC	CASSSGTGGQYEQYF
-	TRBV10-3	-	TRBJ2-5	TGTGCCATCAGTGAGAGGGGCGCCCAAGAGACCCAGTACTTC	CAISERGAQETQYF
-	TRBV5-1	-	TRBJ1-1	TGCGCCAGCAGCTTGGCATCTATTACTGAAGCTTTCTTT	CASSLASITEAFF
-	TRBV6-5	-	TRBJ1-2	TGTGCCAGCCGATCAAAAGGAGGGCGGGGCTACACCTTC	CASRSKGGRGYTF
few	TRBV6-5	-	TRBJ2-5	TGTGCCAGCAGACGGACTATCCAAGAGACCCAGTACTTC	CASRRTIQETQYF
-	TRBV6-6	-	TRBJ1-6	TGTGCCACCGCACAGGGAATCGATTCACCCCTCCACTTT	CATAQGIDSPLHF
-	TRBV5-6	TRBD2	TRBJ2-7	TGTGCCAGCAGCTTGGCTGGTAGCGGGAGCAAACCCTACGAGCAGTACTTC	CASSLAGSGSKPYEQYF
few	TRBV5-3	TRBD2	TRBJ2-5	TGTGCCAGAAGCTTGGCAGGTCATCAGCGGGACCCCCAAGAGACCCAGTACTTC	CARSLAGHQRDPQETQYF
once	TRBV12-5	TRBD2	TRBJ2-1	TGTGCTAGTGGTTTGGGGTGGGAGGGCCGGTACAATGAGCAGTTCTTC	CASGLGWEGRYNEQFF
-	TRBV7-9	-	TRBJ1-2	TGTGCCAGCAGCTTTGCCCCAGGAGGACTAAACTATGGCTACACCTTC	CASSFAPGGLNYGYTF
-	TRBV4-2	-	TRBJ1-5	TGTGCCAGCAGCCAAGGAAGGGCGTCAGGGGTGGGCAATCAGCCCCAGCATTTT	CASSQGRASGVGNQPQHF
-	TRBV5-1	-	TRBJ2-7	TGCGCCAGCAGCTTGGTTCCAGGGTTTAACGAGCAGTACTTC	CASSLVPGFNEQYF
-	TRBV28	-	TRBJ1-2	TGTGCCAGCAGACAAACAGGGTCCTATGGCTACACCTTC	CASRQTGSYGYTF
-	TRBV5-1	TRBD1	TRBJ1-1	TGCGCCAGCAGCTTCGCAGGGGGGATCACTGAAGCTTTCTTT	CASSFAGGITEAFF
-	TRBV7-8	TRBD2	TRBJ2-3	TGTGCCAGCAGCGCCCGACTAGCGGGGGAACCAGATACGCAGTATTTT	CASSARLAGEPDTQYF
-	TRBV6-1	-	TRBJ2-3	TGTGCCGTAAGCGGGAGCACAGATACGCAGTATTTT	CAVSGSTDTQYF
-	TRBV21-1	-	TRBJ1-1	TGTGCCAGCAGCATCCGGACAGGTCGTACACTTAGAGCTTTCTTT	CASSIRTGRTLRAFF
-	TRBV5-4	TRBD2	TRBJ2-1	TGTGCCAGCAGCTTACGGACTAGCGGGTACAATGAGCAGTTCTTC	CASSLRTSGYNEQFF
-	TRBV6-1	-	TRBJ2-3	TGTGCCAGCAGTGTGAGGGGGAAAGGCACAGATACGCAGTATTTT	CASSVRGKGTDTQYF
-	TRBV18	TRBD1	TRBJ1-1	TGTGCCAGCTCACCGGGACAGGTGTACACTGAAGCTTTCTTT	CASSPGQVYTEAFF
-	TRBV29-1	-	TRBJ1-2	TGCAGCGTGACTGATTATAGGGGACTGAACTATGGCTACACCTTC	CSVTDYRGLNYGYTF
-	TRBV2	TRBD2	TRBJ2-7	TGTGCCAGCAGTGTGGCGGGAGGGCTATACGAGCAGTACTTC	CASSVAGGLYEQYF
-	TRBV2	TRBD2	TRBJ2-5	TGTGCCAGTTACACTAGCGGGGACCTAGGGGAGACCCAGTACTTC	CASYTSGDLGETQYF
-	TRBV11-1	TRBD2	TRBJ2-1	TGTGCCAGCAGGGCGGGACTAGCGGATTACAATGAGCAGTTCTTC	CASRAGLADYNEQFF
-	TRBV9	-	TRBJ1-1	TGTGCCAGCAGCGTCCGGACAGACACTGAAGCTTTCTTT	CASSVRTDTEAFF
-	TRBV27	TRBD1	TRBJ1-6	TGTGCCAGCAGTCCGACAGGGACCCTTAATTCACCCCTCCACTTT	CASSPTGTLNSPLHF
-	TRBV2	-	TRBJ1-1	TGTGCCAGCATCGGACAGTTGAACACTGAAGCTTTCTTT	CASIGQLNTEAFF